These 18 T cell receptor beta chains came from one sample sequenced in a study of cytomegalovirus exposure and HLA in healthy donors. It was with 60 Vbeta and 13 Jbeta primers that the PCR ran. Produced via immunoSEQ multiplex PCR; TCRdb's table is partial and in-frame only. The table for this sample gives around 160,000 clones. Sequenced: PBMCs. These receptors originate from a woman between 50 and 59 years old in good health and CMV-seronegative.

The chain has TRBV6-6 and TRBJ2-7; 7 nucleotides line up with TRBD1. Germline assignment: CDR1 MNHNY and CDR2 SVGAGI (reference sequence). The CDR3 has 13 residues. V trimming: 5 bases; J trimming: 3 bases; junction bases outside the gene matches: 4. Written as DNA, the CDR3 is TGTGCCAGCAGTCCCGGGACAGTCTACGAGCAGTACTTC. The encoded protein is CASSPGTVYEQYF.

The V and J genes are TRBV4-1 and TRBJ2-2; TRBD2 might be the D (7 bases). The CDR3 is made up of 19 amino acids. With 0 bases removed from V and 1 base from J, the gap between germline ends came to 18 bases. Germline V gene lookup returns CDR1 MGHRA and CDR2 YSYEKL. CDR3 DNA: TGCGCCAGCAGCCAAGATCGGGGGGCTAGGTCACAGAACACCGGGGAGCTGTTTTTT. It encodes CASSQDRGARSQNTGELFF.

V gene TRBV4-1 combines with J gene TRBJ1-2; no clear D. The V end lost 0 bases, the J end lost 2 bases, and 10 bases lay between the germline ends. CDR1 is MGHRA and CDR2 is YSYEKL in the germline V gene. The CDR3 covers 15 residues. The CDR3 bases are TGCGCCAGCAGCCAAGATAACGGGAAAAACTATGGCTACACCTTC. This encodes CASSQDNGKNYGYTF.

The chain combines TRBV19 with TRBJ2-2, with TRBD2 matching 16 bases. Trimming at V came to 5 bases and at J to 4 bases, leaving 7 bases not matched to a gene. Looked up from germline, CDR1 is LNHDA and CDR2 is SQIVND (reference sequence). The CDR3 contains 18 residues. In DNA form, the CDR3 reads TGTGCCAGTAGTTTGGGACTAGCGGGAGGGCGGAGCACCGGGGAGCTGTTTTTT. This gives the protein CASSLGLAGGRSTGELFF.

The chain uses TRBV7-9 and TRBJ1-1; D gene unclear. Germline V gene lookup returns CDR1 SEHNR and CDR2 FQNEAQ (reference sequence). The CDR3 spans 13 residues. Trimming took off 3 bases at V and 1 base at J, with 6 bases between the two ends. The CDR3 bases are TGTGCCAGCAGCTTCGACTCGAACACTGAAGCTTTCTTT. Translating it yields CASSFDSNTEAFF.

Here the CDR3 DNA reads TGTGCCAGCAGTGAAGGACACAACCAAGAGACCCAGTACTTC. Translated, it gives CASSEGHNQETQYF. The chain links TRBV25-1 to TRBJ2-5, with a tentative D call TRBD1 (5 bases). The length of the CDR3 is 14 residues. V shed 2 bases and J shed 0 bases, with 7 bases lying between them. Germline lookup yields CDR1 MGHDK and CDR2 SYGVNS.

About this clone itself: Relative to the germline gene, one junction end is altered; a read error may explain this. Distinct nucleotide sequences in the sample also encode this CDR3. V usage is TRBV6-5 and J usage is TRBJ1-1; 8 bases map to TRBD1. Germline values: CDR1 MNHEY, CDR2 SVGAGI. The CDR3 covers 15 residues. For the CDR3, the DNA is TGTGCCAGCAGTTACTCCCCGACAGGGGAAACTGAGGCTTTCTTT. This gives the protein CASSYSPTGETEAFF.

CDR3 loop: CASSLSSTDTQYF. In DNA, the CDR3 is TGTGCCAGCAGTCTCTCTAGCACAGATACGCAGTATTTT. V is TRBV28 and J is TRBJ2-3; no clear D. This CDR3 spans 13 amino acids. V was clipped by 5 bases and J by 0 bases, with 6 bases between them. The germline V gene has CDR1 MDHEN and CDR2 SYDVKM.

The J gene is TRBJ1-2, the V gene TRBV4-2, with D tentatively TRBD1 (6 bases). CDR1 is LGHNA and CDR2 is YNFKEQ in the germline V gene. This CDR3 is built from 15 residues. V was shortened by 0 bases and J by 8 bases, with 16 bases between the two germline ends. The CDR3 DNA is TGTGCCAGCAGCCAAGAAGTCCGGCAGGGGTCCGGCTACACCTTC. Amino acid sequence: CASSQEVRQGSGYTF.

The genes are TRBV18 and TRBJ1-1, with unresolved D. The CDR3 totals 16 residues. Trimming removed 8 bases from V and 0 bases from J, with 19 bases in between. The V gene's germline CDR1 is KGHSH and CDR2 LQKENI. CDR3 coding DNA: TGTGCCAGCCAACATTCATCTCAGGTATTGAACACTGAAGCTTTCTTT. Its protein is CASQHSSQVLNTEAFF. Full variable domain (rest looked up from reference TRBV18 and TRBJ1-1): NAGVMQNPRHLVRRRGQEARLRCSPMKGHSHVYWYRQLPEEGLKFMVYLQKENIIDESGMPKERFSAEFPKEGPSILRIQQVVRGDSAAYFCASQHSSQVLNTEAFFGQGTRLTVV.

The chain recombines TRBV4-3 with TRBJ2-5, with 10 positions matching TRBD2. Trimming took 3 bases from V and 0 from J; bases not matched to a gene: 4. The germline CDR1 and CDR2 sequences are LGHNA and YSLEER. The CDR3 contains 16 residues. The CDR3 nucleotides read TGCGCCAGCAGCCAGGGGACTAGCGCGAACCAAGAGACCCAGTACTTC. Its protein is CASSQGTSANQETQYF.

CDR3 sequence reads: CASSLGAYTEAFF. CDR3 DNA: TGTGCCAGCAGCTTAGGTGCGTACACTGAAGCTTTCTTT. This sequence joins TRBV7-8 and TRBJ1-1, with D hard to call. The CDR3 totals 13 residues. The ends were cut back, 1 base at V and 3 bases at J, with 6 bases in the middle. The V gene's germline CDR1 is SGHVS and CDR2 FQNEAQ.

The rearrangement joins TRBV5-1 to TRBJ2-2; tentative D call: TRBD1 (5 bases). Germline V gives CDR1 SGHRS, CDR2 YFSETQ. This CDR3 is 15 amino acids long. V lost 4 bases and J lost 0, with 10 bases in between. CDR3: CASSRTHTNTGELFF. Here the CDR3 DNA reads TGCGCCAGCAGCAGGACACATACGAACACCGGGGAGCTGTTTTTT. The complete variable domain, with remaining parts taken from reference TRBV5-1 and TRBJ2-2, reads KAGVTQTPRYLIKTRGQQVTLSCSPISGHRSVSWYQQTPGQGLQFLFEYFSETQRNKGNFPGRFSGRQFSNSRSEMNVSTLELGDSALYLCASSRTHTNTGELFFGEGSRLTVL.

This chain joins TRBV18 and TRBJ1-3, with 9 bases that match TRBD1. V shed 0 bases and J 8 bases; nucleotides not matched to a gene: 5. The germline gives CDR1 KGHSH, CDR2 LQKENI. This CDR3 is built from 15 residues. In nucleotides, the CDR3 is TGTGCCAGCTCACCACCGGGACAGGGTGTCGACACCATATATTTT. Translating gives CASSPPGQGVDTIYF.

This CDR3 reads CASSEADRPYNEQFF. The CDR3 nucleotides are TGTGCCAGCAGTGAAGCGGACAGGCCATACAATGAGCAGTTCTTC. The chain carries TRBV6-1 and TRBJ2-1, with TRBD1 identical over 7 bases. This CDR3 has 15 residues. Germline assignment: CDR1 MNHNS and CDR2 SASEGT. The V segment lost 0 bases and the J segment 4 bases; nucleotides outside the gene matches: 3.

V and J are TRBV12-5 and TRBJ1-1; 7 positions agree with TRBD1. Germline V lookup: CDR1 LGHNT, CDR2 FRNRAP. J was trimmed by 5 bases and V by 1 base; bases with no gene match: 1. The CDR3 consists of 13 residues. The CDR3 DNA reads TGTGCTAGTGGTTTGGAACAGGGGACTGAAGCTTTCTTT. Protein product: CASGLEQGTEAFF. Looking up the rest from reference TRBV12-5 and TRBJ1-1 gives the full variable domain: DARVTQTPRHKVTEMGQEVTMRCQPILGHNTVFWYRQTMMQGLELLAYFRNRAPLDDSGMPKDRFSAEMPDATLATLKIQPSEPRDSAVYFCASGLEQGTEAFFGQGTRLTVV.

This chain joins TRBV18 and TRBJ2-1; TRBD2 agrees at 10 bases. The CDR3 loop spans 16 amino acids. CDR1 and CDR2 (germline): KGHSH, LQKENI. Germline trimming cut 0 bases from V and 4 bases from J; bases unmatched to any gene: 3. CDR3 residues: CASSPPLAGRYNEQFF. The CDR3 DNA is TGTGCCAGCTCACCACCACTAGCGGGGCGTTACAATGAGCAGTTCTTC.

This chain uses TRBV30 with TRBJ1-4, with D possibly being TRBD1 (5 bases). Trimming took 4 bases from V and 8 from J, leaving 14 bases between them. Germline-derived CDR1 and CDR2 are GTSNPN and SVGIG (reference sequence). The CDR3 extends over 13 amino acids. The DNA for the CDR3 is TGTGCCTGGAAACTCCAGGGTGGCGAAAAACTGTTTTTT. Residues: CAWKLQGGEKLFF. Using reference TRBV30 and TRBJ1-4 for the parts outside the CDR3, the full variable domain is SQTIHQWPATLVQPVGSPLSLECTVEGTSNPNLYWYRQAAGRGLQLLFYSVGIGQISSEVPQNLSASRPQDRQFILSSKKLLLSDSGFYLCAWKLQGGEKLFFGSGTQLSVL.